Below, 31 T cell receptor beta chains from the same sample are listed, as sequenced in a study of PD-1 blockade in classical Hodgkin lymphoma. All the patients suffered relapse after autologous stem cell transplantation, and brentuximab vedotin exposure differed. Libraries were prepared by immunoSEQ multiplex PCR; TCRdb keeps only in-frame clonotypes and omits some of them. The sample lists under 100,000 clones, around 90% occurring once. The sequences come from peripheral blood mononuclear cells (PBMCs), collected before the second cycle of nivolumab. The receptor set was obtained from a human donor with classical Hodgkin lymphoma.

V gene TRBV18 combines with J gene TRBJ2-7; D remains ambiguous. Germline loops: CDR1 KGHSH, CDR2 LQKENI. Trimming cost V 2 bases and J 0 bases, with 17 bases left between them. The CDR3 contains 17 residues. The CDR3 is CASSPTDTPDLSYEQYF. CDR3 in DNA: TGTGCCAGCTCACCAACCGACACCCCCGATCTCTCCTACGAGCAGTACTTC.

The chain links TRBV5-3 to TRBJ2-7; maybe TRBD2 (5 bases). TRBV5-3 is classed as an ORF, of uncertain function. Trimming pared 6 bases from V and 3 bases from J, leaving 25 bases between. The CDR3 totals 17 residues. The CDR3 bases are TGTGCCAGAAACCCAAAGACCCGGGGAGAGCTCGACTACGAGCAGTACTTC. Its protein product is CARNPKTRGELDYEQYF.

This sequence joins TRBV30 and TRBJ2-7; tentatively, D is TRBD1 or TRBD2 (6 bases each). There are 14 residues in the CDR3. CDR1 GTSNPN and CDR2 SVGIG come from the germline V gene (reference sequence). Deletions cut 0 bases from V and 7 bases from J, with 16 bases between. CDR3 bases: TGTGCCTGGAGTGTACAAGTTAGGGGGGCTGAGCAGTACTTC. It encodes CAWSVQVRGAEQYF. Full variable domain (rest looked up from reference TRBV30 and TRBJ2-7): SQTIHQWPATLVQPVGSPLSLECTVEGTSNPNLYWYRQAAGRGLQLLFYSVGIGQISSEVPQNLSASRPQDRQFILSSKKLLLSDSGFYLCAWSVQVRGAEQYFGPGTRLTVT.

The rearrangement links TRBV18 to TRBJ2-3; D is possibly TRBD2 (6 bases). The CDR3 is made up of 15 amino acids. CDR1 is KGHSH, CDR2 LQKENI, per germline. Trimming removed 6 bases at V and 2 bases at J, with 15 bases between. CDR3: CASSRQARDTDTQYF. Here the CDR3 DNA reads TGTGCCAGCTCGCGCCAGGCGCGGGACACAGATACGCAGTATTTT.

The chain is built from TRBV5-4 and TRBJ1-2; 7 nucleotides match TRBD1. The CDR3 runs 14 residues. CDR1 SGHNT and CDR2 YYREEE come from the germline V gene (reference sequence). Germline trimming cut 2 bases from V and 4 bases from J; bases unmatched to any gene: 5. In nucleotides, the CDR3 is TGTGCCAGCAGCTTTGGGACAGCTCCCTATGGCTACACCTTC. It yields the protein CASSFGTAPYGYTF.

The chain's CDR3 is CASSLDGLDEQYF. The CDR3 DNA is TGTGCCAGCAGCTTAGACGGGTTGGACGAGCAGTACTTC. The chain has TRBV7-9 and TRBJ2-7, with no clear D. V lost 1 base to trimming and J lost 5 bases, with 9 bases between them. The CDR3 extends over 13 amino acids. Germline-derived CDR1 and CDR2 are SEHNR and FQNEAQ (reference sequence).

The V and J genes are TRBV4-1 and TRBJ2-2; D uncertain. CDR3 length: 15 amino acids. V lost 2 bases and J 1 base, leaving 8 bases between the germline ends. Germline loops: CDR1 MGHRA, CDR2 YSYEKL. CDR3 sequence (DNA): TGCGCCAGCAGCCAAAGTCCAAAGAACACCGGGGAGCTGTTTTTT. Translation gives CASSQSPKNTGELFF.

DNA for the CDR3: TGTGCCAGCAGCGACAGGACCGGGAACACCATATATTTT. As protein: CASSDRTGNTIYF. V and J are TRBV7-9 and TRBJ1-3, with D perhaps matching TRBD1 (6 bases). The CDR3 contains 13 residues. With 5 bases removed from V and 7 bases from J, the gap between germline ends came to 12 bases. Germline CDR1 SEHNR, CDR2 FQNEAQ (reference sequence). The complete variable domain, with remaining parts taken from reference TRBV7-9 and TRBJ1-3, reads DTGVSQNPRHKITKRGQNVTFRCDPISEHNRLYWYRQTLGQGPEFLTYFQNEAQLEKSRLLSDRFSAERPKGSFSTLEIQRTEQGDSAMYLCASSDRTGNTIYFGEGSWLTVV.

This rearrangement joins TRBV19 to TRBJ2-7; 8 bases map to TRBD1. CDR3 length equals 16 residues. Germline V lookup: CDR1 LNHDA, CDR2 SQIVND (reference sequence). The junction had 11 bases not matched to a gene; V was cut back by 5 bases and J by 2 bases. The CDR3 region has the DNA TGTGCCAGTAGTCCCCTCCCCAGGGGGCAAACCTACGAGCAGTACTTC. The encoded protein is CASSPLPRGQTYEQYF. The entire variable domain, with the rest obtained from reference TRBV19 and TRBJ2-7, is as follows: DGGITQSPKYLFRKEGQNVTLSCEQNLNHDAMYWYRQDPGQGLRLIYYSQIVNDFQKGDIAEGYSVSREKKESFPLTVTSAQKNPTAFYLCASSPLPRGQTYEQYFGPGTRLTVT.

V and J are TRBV10-3 and TRBJ2-3; 11 bases fit TRBD1. Germline lookup yields CDR1 ENHRY and CDR2 SYGVKD. With 4 bases clipped from V and 4 bases from J, the junction kept 7 bases outside the gene matches. This CDR3 spans 16 amino acids. CDR3 in amino acids: CAISAVRTGGADTQYF. Written as DNA, the CDR3 is TGTGCCATCAGTGCCGTAAGGACAGGGGGCGCAGATACGCAGTATTTT.

This clone was observed once. The rearrangement uses TRBV6-6 and TRBJ1-1, with TRBD1 as a possible D gene (6 bases). The CDR3 is made up of 13 amino acids. V was pared by 7 bases and J by 4 bases, with 13 bases between. Germline V CDR1 and CDR2: MNHNY, SVGAGI (reference sequence). The CDR3, as DNA: TGTGCCAGCAATACAGGGAAGACCACTGAAGCTTTCTTT. Translating it yields CASNTGKTTEAFF.

The chain couples TRBV5-1 to TRBJ2-5, with a weak D call TRBD1 (6 bases). Germline V gene data show CDR1 as SGHRS and CDR2 as YFSETQ. The CDR3 covers 15 residues. The V end lost 2 bases, the J end lost 2 bases, and 13 bases lay between the germline ends. The DNA of the CDR3 is TGCGCCAGCAGCTTCGGAAGGACAGAACAAGAGACCCAGTACTTC. This gives the protein CASSFGRTEQETQYF.

This clone was detected only once. Its ends do not fully match the called genes, so a read error is possible. Here the CDR3 DNA reads TGTGCCAGCCGACGCTGGGGAGAACGCTACCAGCAGTACTTC. Translation: CASRRWGERYQQYF. The chain is built from TRBV5-3 and TRBJ2-7; D may be TRBD2 (5 bases). TRBV5-3 qualifies as an ORF whose function is uncertain. The CDR3 runs to 14 residues.

This clone has a handful of counts. V is TRBV27 and J is TRBJ2-2; D possibly corresponds to TRBD1 (6 bases). Germline V CDR1 and CDR2: MNHEY, SMNVEV (reference sequence). V lost 2 bases to trimming and J lost 6 bases, with 10 bases between them. CDR3 length: 14 amino acids. The CDR3 DNA follows: TGTGCCAGCAGTTTAAAACAGGGAGCCGGGGAGCTGTTTTTT. Residues: CASSLKQGAGELFF.

This chain links TRBV9 with TRBJ2-1, with 10 bases identical to TRBD2. Germline V lookup: CDR1 SGDLS, CDR2 YYNGEE. There are 15 residues in the CDR3. J gave up 4 bases and V 4 bases, and 5 bases lay outside the gene matches. The CDR3 nucleotides are TGTGCCAGCAGCCCGGGACTAGCGAATTACAATGAGCAGTTCTTC. Amino acid sequence: CASSPGLANYNEQFF.

This chain joins TRBV6-1 and TRBJ2-2, with D perhaps TRBD1 or TRBD2 (6 bases each). Germline loops: CDR1 MNHNS, CDR2 SASEGT. The CDR3 loop spans 16 amino acids. Trimming cost V 1 base and J 4 bases, with 13 bases left between them. The CDR3 sequence: CASSEGGALFTGELFF. CDR3 coding DNA: TGTGCCAGCAGTGAAGGGGGGGCCCTCTTCACCGGGGAGCTGTTTTTT.

The J gene is TRBJ1-4, the V gene TRBV2, with D unresolved. Per the germline V gene, CDR1 is SNHLY and CDR2 is FYNNEI. The V and J ends lost 6 bases and 7 bases respectively, with 18 bases between them. The CDR3 contains 15 residues. CDR3 DNA: TGTGCCAGCAGGGAATCTGCCTCAAGGGTTGAAAAACTGTTTTTT. This gives the protein CASRESASRVEKLFF.

The CDR3 nucleotides read TGTGCCAGCAGCTTAGAGTCCCAGACCTTCTATGGCTACACCTTC. Translation: CASSLESQTFYGYTF. The rearrangement uses TRBV7-2 and TRBJ1-2; D is unresolved. The CDR3 has 15 amino acids. CDR1 SGHTA and CDR2 FQGNSA come from the germline V gene. The V and J ends lost 1 base and 4 bases respectively, with 13 bases between them.

The rearrangement joins TRBV27 to TRBJ2-3; D gene unclear. With 6 bases removed from V and 6 bases from J, the gap between germline ends came to 22 bases. The CDR3 has 16 residues. From germline, CDR1 is MNHEY and CDR2 SMNVEV (reference sequence). The CDR3 reads CASRPPRTLLMDTQYF. The CDR3 DNA reads TGTGCCAGCAGACCACCTCGGACCTTACTGATGGATACGCAGTATTTT.

The gene calls are TRBV5-5 and TRBJ2-1, with a possible D match to TRBD2 (6 bases). Trimming removed 4 bases at V and 4 bases at J, with 15 bases between. This CDR3 spans 15 amino acids. The germline CDR1 and CDR2 sequences are SGHKS and YYEKEE (reference sequence). The CDR3 spells CASSPSGLTYNEQFF. CDR3 in DNA: TGTGCCAGCAGCCCGAGCGGGCTGACTTACAATGAGCAGTTCTTC.

The chain links TRBV9 to TRBJ1-2, with unresolved D. The CDR3 spans 13 residues. V was pared by 3 bases and J by 6 bases, with 12 bases between. From germline, CDR1 is SGDLS and CDR2 YYNGEE. The CDR3 reads CASSATAPNGYTF. Here the CDR3 DNA reads TGTGCCAGCAGCGCGACGGCCCCAAATGGCTACACCTTC.

The chain carries TRBV30 and TRBJ1-2; weak D call: TRBD1 (6 bases). Germline lookup yields CDR1 GTSNPN and CDR2 SVGIG (reference sequence). V gave up 4 bases and J gave up 4 bases, with 10 bases separating them. CDR3 length: 12 amino acids. The CDR3 coding sequence is TGTGCCTGGAAAGGGGGTAGCTATGGCTACACCTTC. This translates into CAWKGGSYGYTF. Combining the CDR3 with reference TRBV30 and TRBJ1-2 gives the whole variable domain SQTIHQWPATLVQPVGSPLSLECTVEGTSNPNLYWYRQAAGRGLQLLFYSVGIGQISSEVPQNLSASRPQDRQFILSSKKLLLSDSGFYLCAWKGGSYGYTFGSGTRLTVV.

The chain has TRBV14 and TRBJ1-2, with a tentative D call TRBD1 (5 bases). The CDR3 contains 15 residues. V lost 0 bases and J lost 8, with 16 bases in between. The germline CDR1 and CDR2 sequences are SGHDN and FVKESK. CDR3 sequence reads: CASSQDRDGRLGYTF. The CDR3 bases are TGTGCCAGCAGCCAAGATCGGGACGGAAGATTAGGCTACACCTTC.

V gene TRBV11-2 combines with J gene TRBJ2-7; 8 nucleotides agree with TRBD2. From germline, CDR1 is SGHAT and CDR2 FQNNGV. Germline trimming cut 6 bases from V and 3 bases from J; bases unmatched to any gene: 10. The CDR3 is 15 amino acids. The CDR3 spells CASRQAGAPVYEQYF. The CDR3 DNA reads TGTGCCAGCAGGCAAGCGGGAGCTCCAGTCTACGAGCAGTACTTC.

The genes are TRBV7-2 and TRBJ2-2; 13 positions agree with TRBD2. This CDR3 comprises 18 residues. Losses at the gene ends were 0 bases for V and 3 bases for J; bases not matched to a gene: 4. Germline V CDR1 and CDR2: SGHTA, FQGNSA. The DNA for the CDR3 is TGTGCCAGCAGCTTAGCCGGACTAGCGGGAGAGGACACCGGGGAGCTGTTTTTT. Residues: CASSLAGLAGEDTGELFF.

The chain carries TRBV6-6 and TRBJ2-7; 7 nucleotides line up with TRBD1. The CDR3 covers 15 residues. The V and J ends lost 7 bases and 2 bases, in that order; junction bases with no gene match: 11. Per the germline V gene, CDR1 is MNHNY and CDR2 is SVGAGI (reference sequence). CDR3 in amino acids: CASTPGGGGAYEQYF. In DNA, the CDR3 is TGTGCCAGCACCCCAGGGGGTGGGGGAGCCTACGAGCAGTACTTC.

The chain has TRBV18 and TRBJ1-2; 9 bases are shared with TRBD1. CDR3 size: 13 residues. V lost 3 bases, J lost 7 bases, and 3 bases stayed unmatched. Germline assignment: CDR1 KGHSH and CDR2 LQKENI. CDR3: CASSPLDRGGYTF. CDR3 nucleotides: TGTGCCAGCTCACCGCTGGACAGGGGTGGCTACACCTTC.

This chain uses TRBV18 with TRBJ2-3; D call uncertain. V lost 1 base and J 2 bases, leaving 10 bases between the germline ends. Germline CDR1 reads KGHSH; CDR2 reads LQKENI. This CDR3 is 15 amino acids long. The CDR3 reads CASSPLRASTDTQYF. CDR3 coding DNA: TGTGCCAGCTCACCACTTAGGGCCTCCACAGATACGCAGTATTTT.

This rearrangement joins TRBV19 to TRBJ1-1; possible D gene TRBD1, 5 bases. In germline, CDR1 is LNHDA, CDR2 SQIVND (reference sequence). Trimming removed 4 bases at V and 4 bases at J, with 19 bases between. The CDR3 consists of 16 residues. The CDR3 here is CASSTYRSGWGTEAFF. In DNA form, the CDR3 reads TGTGCCAGTAGTACCTACAGGTCAGGGTGGGGCACTGAAGCTTTCTTT.

V is TRBV19 and J is TRBJ2-2; D unresolved. Between the trimmed V and J ends, which lost 6 bases and 1 base, there was a span of 15 bases. Germline V lookup: CDR1 LNHDA, CDR2 SQIVND (reference sequence). The CDR3 has 16 amino acids. The CDR3 DNA reads TGTGCCAGTAGAGCCTTATTAGTACGGAACACCGGGGAGCTGTTTTTT. This codes for CASRALLVRNTGELFF.

CDR3 coding DNA: TGTGCCAGTAGTATGAGGACAGGTGGATCAGGCAACGAGCAGTACTTC. Amino acid sequence: CASSMRTGGSGNEQYF. This rearrangement joins TRBV19 to TRBJ2-7; 7 bases agree with TRBD1. The CDR3 is 16 amino acids. Germline CDR1 reads LNHDA; CDR2 reads SQIVND (reference sequence). With 3 bases clipped from V and 5 bases from J, the junction kept 13 bases outside the gene matches. The full variable domain, rest sourced from reference TRBV19 and TRBJ2-7, is DGGITQSPKYLFRKEGQNVTLSCEQNLNHDAMYWYRQDPGQGLRLIYYSQIVNDFQKGDIAEGYSVSREKKESFPLTVTSAQKNPTAFYLCASSMRTGGSGNEQYFGPGTRLTVT.